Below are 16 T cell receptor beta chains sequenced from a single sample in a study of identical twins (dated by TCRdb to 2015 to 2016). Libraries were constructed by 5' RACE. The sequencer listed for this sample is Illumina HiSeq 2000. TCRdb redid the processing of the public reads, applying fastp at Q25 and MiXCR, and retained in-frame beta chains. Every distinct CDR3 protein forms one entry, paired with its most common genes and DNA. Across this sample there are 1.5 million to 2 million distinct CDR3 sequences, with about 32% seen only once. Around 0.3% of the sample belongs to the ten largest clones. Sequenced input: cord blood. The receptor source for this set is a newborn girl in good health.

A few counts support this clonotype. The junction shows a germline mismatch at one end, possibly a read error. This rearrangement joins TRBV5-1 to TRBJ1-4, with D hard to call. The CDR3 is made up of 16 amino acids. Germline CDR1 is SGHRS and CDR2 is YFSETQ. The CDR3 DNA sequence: TGCGCCAGCAGCCCAAATAACCCAGCAACTAATGAGAAACTGTTTTTT. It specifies CASSPNNPATNEKLFF. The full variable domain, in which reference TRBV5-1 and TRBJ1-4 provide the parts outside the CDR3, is KAGVTQTPRYLIKTRGQQVTLSCSPISGHRSVSWYQQTPGQGLQFLFEYFSETQRNKGNFPGRFSGRQFSNSRSEMNVSTLELGDSALYLCASSPNNPATNEKLFFGSGTQLSVL.

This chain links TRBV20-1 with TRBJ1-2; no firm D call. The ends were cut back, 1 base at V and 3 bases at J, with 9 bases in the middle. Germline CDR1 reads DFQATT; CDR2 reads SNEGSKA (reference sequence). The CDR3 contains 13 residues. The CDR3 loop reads CSARVRDHYGYTF. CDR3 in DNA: TGCAGTGCTAGAGTCCGGGATCACTATGGCTACACCTTC.

CDR3 nucleotide sequence: TGTGCCAGCAGCGCCTCCGGGACAGGGGGCGCGAATGAGCAGTTCTTC. Protein: CASSASGTGGANEQFF. This chain uses TRBV14 with TRBJ2-1; TRBD1 agrees at 12 bases. The CDR3 length is 16 residues. J was trimmed by 7 bases and V by 5 bases; bases with no gene match: 9. CDR1 and CDR2 (germline): SGHDN, FVKESK.

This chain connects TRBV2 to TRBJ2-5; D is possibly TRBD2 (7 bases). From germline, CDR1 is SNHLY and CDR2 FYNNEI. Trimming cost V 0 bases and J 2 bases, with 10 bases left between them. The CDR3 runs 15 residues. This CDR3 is CASSEAGGAQETQYF. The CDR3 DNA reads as TGTGCCAGCAGTGAAGCTGGGGGGGCACAAGAGACCCAGTACTTC.

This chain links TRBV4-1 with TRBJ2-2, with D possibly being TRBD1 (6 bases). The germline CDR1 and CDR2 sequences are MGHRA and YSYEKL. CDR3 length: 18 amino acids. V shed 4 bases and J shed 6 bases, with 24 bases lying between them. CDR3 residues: CASSPTTAGTWFSGELFF. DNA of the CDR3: TGCGCCAGCAGCCCTACCACCGCCGGGACATGGTTTTCCGGGGAGCTGTTTTTT.

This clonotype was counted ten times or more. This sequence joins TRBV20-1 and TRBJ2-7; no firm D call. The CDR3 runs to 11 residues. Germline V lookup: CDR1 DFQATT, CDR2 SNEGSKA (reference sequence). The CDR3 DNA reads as TGCAGCGCCCTCGTTTCCTACGAGCAGTACTTC. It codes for CSALVSYEQYF.

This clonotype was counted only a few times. The CDR3: CSETTGALHNEQFF. CDR3 in DNA: TGCAGTGAGACGACAGGGGCCTTACACAATGAGCAGTTCTTC. The chain is built from TRBV20-1 and TRBJ2-1, with 8 bases matching TRBD1. Germline values: CDR1 DFQATT, CDR2 SNEGSKA (reference sequence). With 7 bases clipped from V and 5 bases from J, the junction kept 10 bases outside the gene matches. This CDR3 is built from 14 residues.

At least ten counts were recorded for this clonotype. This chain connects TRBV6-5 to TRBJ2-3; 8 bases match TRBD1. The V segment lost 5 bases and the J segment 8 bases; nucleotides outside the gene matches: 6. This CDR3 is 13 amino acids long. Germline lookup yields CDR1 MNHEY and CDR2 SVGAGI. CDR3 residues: CASSIDRGVTQYF. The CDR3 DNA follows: TGTGCCAGCAGTATAGACAGGGGAGTTACGCAGTATTTT.

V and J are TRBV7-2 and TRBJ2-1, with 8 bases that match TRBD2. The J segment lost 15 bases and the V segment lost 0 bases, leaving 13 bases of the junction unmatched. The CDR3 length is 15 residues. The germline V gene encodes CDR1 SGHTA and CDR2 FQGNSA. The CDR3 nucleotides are TGTGCCAGCAGCTTAGCGTCCACTAGCGGACCTTGGATGTTCTTC. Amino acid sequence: CASSLASTSGPWMFF. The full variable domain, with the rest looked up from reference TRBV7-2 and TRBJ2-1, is GAGVSQSPSNKVTEKGKDVELRCDPISGHTALYWYRQSLGQGLEFLIYFQGNSAPDKSGLPSDRFSAERTGGSVSTLTIQRTQQEDSAVYLCASSLASTSGPWMFFGPGTRLTVL.

The CDR3 region has the DNA TGTGCCAGCAGCAGGGAGTGGAGCACAGATACGCAGTATTTT. Its protein product is CASSREWSTDTQYF. The chain carries TRBV9 and TRBJ2-3; D perhaps matches TRBD2 (5 bases). Germline values: CDR1 SGDLS, CDR2 YYNGEE. V was cut by 4 bases and J by 0 bases, with 9 bases left in between. The CDR3 extends over 14 amino acids.

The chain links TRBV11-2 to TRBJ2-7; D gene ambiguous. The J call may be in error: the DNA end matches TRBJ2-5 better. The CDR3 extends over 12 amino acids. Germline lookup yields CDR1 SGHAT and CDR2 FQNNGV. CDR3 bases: TGTGCCAGCAGCTTAGAGCTAGGGACCCAGTACTTC. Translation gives CASSLELGTQYF.

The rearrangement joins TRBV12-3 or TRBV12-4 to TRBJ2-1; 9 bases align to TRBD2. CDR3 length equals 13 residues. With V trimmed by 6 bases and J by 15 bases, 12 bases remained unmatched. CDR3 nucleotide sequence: TGTGCCAGCAGGCTGGCGGGAGGGCCCCCACGGTTCTTC. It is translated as CASRLAGGPPRFF.

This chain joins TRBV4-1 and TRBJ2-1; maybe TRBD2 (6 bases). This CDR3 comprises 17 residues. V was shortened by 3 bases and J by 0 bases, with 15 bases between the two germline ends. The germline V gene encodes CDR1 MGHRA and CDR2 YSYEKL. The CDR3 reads CASSQLSGLSSYNEQFF. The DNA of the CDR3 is TGCGCCAGCAGCCAGCTTAGCGGTTTAAGCTCCTACAATGAGCAGTTCTTC.

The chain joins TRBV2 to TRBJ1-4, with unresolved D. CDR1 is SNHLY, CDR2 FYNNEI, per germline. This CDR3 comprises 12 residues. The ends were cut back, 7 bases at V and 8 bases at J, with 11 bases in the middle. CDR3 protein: CASIDPSEKLFF. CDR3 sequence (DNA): TGTGCCAGCATCGACCCCTCCGAAAAACTGTTTTTT.

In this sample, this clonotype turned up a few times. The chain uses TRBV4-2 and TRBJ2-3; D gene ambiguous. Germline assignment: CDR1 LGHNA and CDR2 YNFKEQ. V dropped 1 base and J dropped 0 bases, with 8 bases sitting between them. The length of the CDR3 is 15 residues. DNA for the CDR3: TGTGCCAGCAGCCAAGCGATTCCTAGCACAGATACGCAGTATTTT. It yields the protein CASSQAIPSTDTQYF.

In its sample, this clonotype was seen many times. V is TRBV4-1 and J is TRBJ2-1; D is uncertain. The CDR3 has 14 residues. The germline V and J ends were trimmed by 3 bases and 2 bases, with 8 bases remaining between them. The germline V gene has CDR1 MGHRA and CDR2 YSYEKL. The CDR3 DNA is TGCGCCAGCAGCCAGGGCGGACCCTACAATGAGCAGTTCTTC. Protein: CASSQGGPYNEQFF.